This TCR beta chain was obtained from a study of T cell clonotyping in hematopoietic cell transplantation (dated by TCRdb to the early 2020s). Background on the whole study: Recipient samples taken before transplant were collected after cytoreduction. The study collected 135 blood samples from 30 to 45 consecutive transplant recipients and their related donors. Patient recruitment ran from September 2015 to early 2017, and follow-up continued until late 2020 or death.

The paper's findings and limits, for the study overall: Recipient TCR diversity fell after transplant, with pathologically expanded clonotypes rising progressively from day 30 to day 180. Just a small fraction of recipient repertoires overlapped with donor repertoires, and more than 97% appeared de novo at the given depth. Sample size was limited, and cells were not sorted, so CD4 and CD8 repertoire contributions could not be separated. Inverse Simpson Index values from donors and from recipients before transplant predicted broader TCR repertoire diversity after transplant.

The CDR3 spans 12 residues, from the cysteine through the phenylalanine. Of the read, only the CDR3 DNA is kept; its 36 bases are in frame from base 1. At the junction V is shortened by 2 bases and J by 11 bases, with 10 bases in between. In the germline V gene, CDR1 corresponds to MDHEN and CDR2 to SYDVKM. The meaning of the sample's time point label: recipient sample about 28 days before transplant, after cytoreduction. Recipient blood was collected about 28 days before transplant and at days 30, 100 and 180 after transplant. Nuclei Lysis Solution was used to extract genomic DNA from fresh or cryopreserved unfractionated peripheral blood mononuclear cells. This clone was detected only a few times. It has no known antigen specificity. No base quality values were provided; no much bigger clone lies one nucleotide off. With the immunoSEQ assay, which is a bias-controlled multiplex PCR relying on V- and J-specific primers, TCR beta CDR3 regions were amplified from genomic DNA. A second PCR step added a proprietary barcode and Illumina adapter sequences to the CDR3 amplicons. An Illumina MiSeq instrument was used for sequencing of the CDR3 libraries. From the authors' description of their analysis: Export and quality control were handled in immunoSEQ Analyzer 3.0, while downstream analyses relied on R Bioconductor and Immunarch. Repertoire metrics were calculated using only productive rearrangements within the normalized downsampled data set. Pathologically expanded clonotypes were defined as those larger than 5 templates in the normalized cohort. The Inverse Simpson Index served as the measure of repertoire diversity. CMV-specificity analyses were carried out on the non-normalized data set to capture all clonotypes. TCRdb retrieved this table from immuneACCESS and kept in-frame rearrangements only. Not all clones are present; in checked studies, unresolved V genes account for under half, and no reason is known for the remainder. D and trimming were read from the DNA, whereas the V and J calls and clone size are those reported in that table. The sample table records tens of thousands of clones; around 70% of these occur just once. Roughly 6.2% of the sample comes from the top ten.

Recombination linked TRBV28 to TRBJ1-5; TRBD1 is possibly the D segment (5 matching bases). The specimen was peripheral blood mononuclear cells, collected before stem cell transplant. The origin of this receptor is a man in his fifties or sixties with myelodysplastic syndrome. Some clones in this sample may be carry-over from other donors' samples. The nucleotide sequence reads TGTGCCAGCAGTTTAGGGGGAAAGACCCAGCATTTT. This encodes CASSLGGKTQHF.